The rows below give T cell receptor beta chains drawn from one sample of a study of cytomegalovirus exposure and HLA in healthy donors. Libraries were prepared by immunoSEQ multiplex PCR; TCRdb keeps only in-frame clonotypes and omits some of them. The sample lists over 100,000 clones, less than 95% occurring once. The source material was PBMCs. All receptors derive from a woman under 30 in good health and CMV-seronegative. CDR3s include the opening cysteine and the closing phenylalanine or tryptophan. A D gene is named only where the DNA matches it firmly. Size is stated for part of the rows, as once, few or many counts, or as a class when the clone is expanded.

J gene	D gene	clone size	V gene	CDR3 DNA	CDR3 protein
TRBJ2-5	TRBD2	once	TRBV29-1	TGCAGCGTTGACCCCGGGGGGGAAGAGACCCAGTACTTC	CSVDPGGEETQYF
TRBJ1-3	TRBD1	NA	TRBV30	TGTGCCTGGACCAACTACGAGACAGGGCCTGGAAACACCATATATTTT	CAWTNYETGPGNTIYF
TRBJ1-2	NA	NA	TRBV11-3	TGTGCCAGCAGCTTAGGGCCTAACTATGGCTACACCTTC	CASSLGPNYGYTF
TRBJ1-4	TRBD1	NA	TRBV18	TGTGCCAGCTCACGACAGGGGGCGGATGAAAAACTGTTTTTT	CASSRQGADEKLFF
TRBJ1-2	NA	NA	TRBV2	TGTGCCAGCAGTGACCCCAGCAGAGGATATGGCTACACCTTC	CASSDPSRGYGYTF
TRBJ1-5	NA	NA	TRBV9	TGTGCCAGCAGCGTTGGAGCGGATGGGCCCCAGCATTTT	CASSVGADGPQHF
TRBJ2-5	NA	NA	TRBV2	TGTGCCAGCAGATACGGGGTCAGTGAAGAGACCCAGTACTTC	CASRYGVSEETQYF
TRBJ2-1	NA	once	TRBV5-1	TGCGCCAGCAGCTTGGCCCGGAGCGGGTCCTACAATGAGCAGTTCTTC	CASSLARSGSYNEQFF
TRBJ2-7	TRBD1	NA	TRBV19	TGTGCCAGTAGTACGGGCAGGGGGTCCTACGAGCAGTACTTC	CASSTGRGSYEQYF
TRBJ2-3	TRBD2	NA	TRBV6-1	TGTGCCAGCAGTGTAGCGGTAGCGGGGGGGTCAGATACGCAGTATTTT	CASSVAVAGGSDTQYF
TRBJ2-1	TRBD2	NA	TRBV7-9	TGTGCCAGCAGCTTGGGCGGGAGGGGCGCCTACAATGAGCAGTTCTTC	CASSLGGRGAYNEQFF
TRBJ2-1	TRBD2	NA	TRBV18	TGTGCCAGCTCACCTCTCGGGGGGGGTTCCTCCTACAATGAGCAGTTCTTC	CASSPLGGGSSYNEQFF
TRBJ1-4	NA	NA	TRBV19	TGTGCCAGTTCTGTGGCGGCTTCTAATGAAAAACTGTTTTTT	CASSVAASNEKLFF